One T cell receptor beta chain is described in this entry. This sample is part of a study of CD8 T cells in Susac syndrome. Reverse transcription of about 0.5 to 1 ug RNA used random hexamers. TCRdb redid the calling of the immunoSEQ multiplex PCR reads with MiXCR, one entry per CDR3 protein. The sample lists some 200,000 distinct CDR3 sequences; over 85% were seen once. The source of this sequence is a human donor in good health. The sequencing input was CD4+ T cells from PBMCs.

The CDR3 spells CASSFGDSYEQYF. The CDR3 nucleotides are TGTGCCAGCAGCTTTGGAGACTCCTACGAGCAGTACTTC. The chain carries TRBV7-8 and TRBJ2-7; D uncertain. This CDR3 is built from 13 residues. Trimming cost V 3 bases and J 0 bases, with 6 bases left between them. Germline V gene sequence: CDR1 SGHVS, CDR2 FQNEAQ.